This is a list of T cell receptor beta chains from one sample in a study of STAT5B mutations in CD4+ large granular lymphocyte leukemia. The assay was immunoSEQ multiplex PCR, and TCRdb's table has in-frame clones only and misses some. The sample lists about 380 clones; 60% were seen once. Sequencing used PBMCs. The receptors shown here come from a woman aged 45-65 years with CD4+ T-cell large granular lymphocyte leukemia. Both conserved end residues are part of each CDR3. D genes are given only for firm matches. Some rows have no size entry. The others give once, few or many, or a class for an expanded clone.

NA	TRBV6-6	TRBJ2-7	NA	TGTGCCAGCACCCCCGGGACCGCTGCCTACGAGCAGTACTTC	CASTPGTAAYEQYF
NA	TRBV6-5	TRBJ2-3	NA	TGTGCCAGCAGGTACCGGACAGCCCGCGGGGATACGCAGTATTTT	CASRYRTARGDTQYF
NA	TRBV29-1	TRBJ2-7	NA	TGCAGCCCCGGGGTGGGTCGCCCCTACGAGCAGTACTTC	CSPGVGRPYEQYF
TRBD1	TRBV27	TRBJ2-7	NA	TGTGCCAGCAGTATAGGGACAGTGAAATACGAGCAGTACTTC	CASSIGTVKYEQYF
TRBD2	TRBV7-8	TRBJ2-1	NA	TGTGCCAGCAGCTTAAGCGGCGGGAGGGCCCTCAATGAGCAGTTCTTC	CASSLSGGRALNEQFF
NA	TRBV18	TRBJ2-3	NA	TGTGCCAGCTCGTATACTAGCACAGATACGCAGTATTTT	CASSYTSTDTQYF
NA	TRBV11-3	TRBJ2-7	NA	TGTGCCAGCAGCTTAGTGTTGGCGGGTCCCGACGAGCAGTACTTC	CASSLVLAGPDEQYF
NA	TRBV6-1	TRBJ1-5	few	TGTGCCAGCAGTGAAATAGACAATCAGCCCCAGCATTTT	CASSEIDNQPQHF
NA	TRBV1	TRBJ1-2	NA	TGCACCAGCAGGCCCCTTGTGCGAAAGACCTATGGCTACACCTTC	CTSRPLVRKTYGYTF
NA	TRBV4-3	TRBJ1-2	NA	TGCGCCAGCAGCCAAGGAAGACGAGCGGAGGGAACGTCTAACTATGGCTACACCTTC	CASSQGRRAEGTSNYGYTF
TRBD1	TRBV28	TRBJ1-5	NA	TGTGCCAGCAGTCCCTGGACAGGGGTGTATCAGCCCCAGCATTTT	CASSPWTGVYQPQHF
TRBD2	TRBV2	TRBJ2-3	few	TGTGCCAGCAGTGAAGGTTCGGGGACTAACACAGATACGCAGTATTTT	CASSEGSGTNTDTQYF
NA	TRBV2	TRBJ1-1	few	TGTGCCAGCAGTGAAGTATGGGGGGGGAACACTGAAGCTTTCTTT	CASSEVWGGNTEAFF